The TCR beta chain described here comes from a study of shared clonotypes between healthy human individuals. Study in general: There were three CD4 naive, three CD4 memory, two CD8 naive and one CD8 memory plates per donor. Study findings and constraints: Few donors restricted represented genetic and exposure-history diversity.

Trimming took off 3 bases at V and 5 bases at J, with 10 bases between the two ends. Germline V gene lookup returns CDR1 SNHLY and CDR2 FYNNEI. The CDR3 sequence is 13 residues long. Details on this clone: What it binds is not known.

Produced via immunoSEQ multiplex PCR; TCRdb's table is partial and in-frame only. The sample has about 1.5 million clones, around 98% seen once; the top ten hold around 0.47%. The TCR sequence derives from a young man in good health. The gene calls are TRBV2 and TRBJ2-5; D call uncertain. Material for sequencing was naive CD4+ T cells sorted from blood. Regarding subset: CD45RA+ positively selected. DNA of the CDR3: TGTGCCAGCAGTGACCGTTCGGGCGAGACCCAGTACTTC. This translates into CASSDRSGETQYF.